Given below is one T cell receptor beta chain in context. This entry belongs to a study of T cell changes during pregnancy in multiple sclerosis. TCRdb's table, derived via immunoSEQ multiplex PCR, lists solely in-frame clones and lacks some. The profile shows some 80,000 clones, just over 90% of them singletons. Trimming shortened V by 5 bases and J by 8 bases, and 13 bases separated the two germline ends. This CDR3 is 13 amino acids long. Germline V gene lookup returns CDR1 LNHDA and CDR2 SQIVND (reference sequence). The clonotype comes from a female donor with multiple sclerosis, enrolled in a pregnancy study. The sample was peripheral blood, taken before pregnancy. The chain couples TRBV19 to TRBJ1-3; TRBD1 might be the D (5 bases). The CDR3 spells CASSFQGTDTIYF. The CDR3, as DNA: TGTGCCAGTAGTTTCCAGGGAACGGACACCATATATTTT.